This note documents a single T cell receptor beta chain sequence. Original handling: Estimated nucleated cell counts came from reference gene primer amplification. The data were produced by immunoSEQ multiplex PCR, yet TCRdb's version contains in-frame clones alone and is incomplete. The DNA was the basis for D and trimming; V, J and clone size are from that table. The sample includes around 15,000 clones, around 86% of them seen just once. The record originates from a study of blood T cell repertoires in COVID-19. Turning to the study itself: Sites across the United States, Italy and Spain contributed samples from acute and convalescent COVID-19. T cells, B-cell-depleted T cells, or PBMCs supplied cDNA or gDNA.

Trimming stripped 3 bases from V and 10 bases from J, with 12 bases between. In germline, CDR1 is SNHLY, CDR2 FYNNEI. This CDR3 comprises 12 residues. This TCR derives from a human donor in a cohort sampled during active COVID-19. The chain joins TRBV2 to TRBJ1-1, with D possibly matching TRBD1 (5 bases). Material: peripheral blood. CDR3 sequence reads: CASSELRGRAFF. As DNA, the CDR3 is TGTGCCAGCAGTGAGCTTCGGGGGAGAGCTTTCTTT.